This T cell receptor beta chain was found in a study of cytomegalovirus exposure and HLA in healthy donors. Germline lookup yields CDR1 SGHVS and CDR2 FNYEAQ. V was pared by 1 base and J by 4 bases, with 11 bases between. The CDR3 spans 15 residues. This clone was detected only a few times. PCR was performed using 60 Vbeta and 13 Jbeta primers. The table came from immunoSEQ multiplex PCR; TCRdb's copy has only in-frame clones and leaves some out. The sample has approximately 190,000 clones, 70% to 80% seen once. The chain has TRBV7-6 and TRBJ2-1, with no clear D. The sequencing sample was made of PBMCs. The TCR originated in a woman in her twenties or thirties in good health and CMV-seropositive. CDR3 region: CASSLGEARYNEQFF. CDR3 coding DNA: TGTGCCAGCAGCTTAGGCGAGGCCAGATACAATGAGCAGTTCTTC. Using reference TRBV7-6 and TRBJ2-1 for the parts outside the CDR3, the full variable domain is GAGVSQSPRYKVTKRGQDVALRCDPISGHVSLYWYRQALGQGPEFLTYFNYEAQQDKSGLPNDRFSAERPEGSISTLTIQRTEQRDSAMYRCASSLGEARYNEQFFGPGTRLTVL.